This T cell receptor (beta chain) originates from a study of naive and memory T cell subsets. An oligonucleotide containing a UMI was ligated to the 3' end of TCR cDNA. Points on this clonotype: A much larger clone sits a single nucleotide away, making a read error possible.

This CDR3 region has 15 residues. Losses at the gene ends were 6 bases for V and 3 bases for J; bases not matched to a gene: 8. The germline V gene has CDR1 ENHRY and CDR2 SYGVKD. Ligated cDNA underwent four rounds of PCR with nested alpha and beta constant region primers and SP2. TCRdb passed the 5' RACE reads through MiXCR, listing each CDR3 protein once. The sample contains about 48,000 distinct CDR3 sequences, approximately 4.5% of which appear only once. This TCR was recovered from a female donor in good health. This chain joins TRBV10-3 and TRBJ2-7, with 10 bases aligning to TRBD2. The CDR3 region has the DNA TGTGCCATCAGCCCCGGACTAGCGGTCCGCTACGAGCAGTACTTC. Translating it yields CAISPGLAVRYEQYF.